The 14 T cell receptor beta chains below were found in one sample sequenced in a study of Ad26.COV2.S vaccination and SARS-CoV-2 variants. Specified treatment: roughly 18 received Ad26.COV2.S at low or high dose, single or two shots; roughly five received placebo; per-sample allocation not given. Specimen acquisition occurred on day 63 following the initial vaccine or placebo injection. The method was immunoSEQ multiplex PCR; TCRdb's version includes in-frame clones alone and lacks a portion of them. Among around 320,000 clones listed, around 85% were seen once. Material: peripheral blood, obtained in a trial of Ad26.COV2.S vaccine versus placebo. The receptors stem from a person between 18 and 60 years old who received the Ad26.COV2.S COVID-19 vaccine or a placebo.

This chain joins TRBV6-5 and TRBJ2-2; D may correspond to TRBD1 or TRBD2 (6 bases each). This CDR3 region has 14 residues. Germline CDR1 is MNHEY and CDR2 is SVGAGI. CDR3 amino acids: CGSRGAYNTGELFF. CDR3 coding DNA: TGTGGATCAAGGGGGGCGTATAACACCGGGGAGCTGTTTTTT.

This chain links TRBV5-5 with TRBJ2-1; 7 bases fit TRBD2. Germline V CDR1 and CDR2: SGHKS, YYEKEE (reference sequence). The CDR3 sequence is 14 residues long. V was pared by 6 bases and J by 4 bases, with 7 bases of the junction left unmatched. The CDR3 reads CASKRAGPYNEQFF. CDR3 nucleotide sequence: TGTGCCAGCAAAAGAGCGGGGCCTTACAATGAGCAGTTCTTC.

The chain employs TRBV5-1 and TRBJ2-7, with D perhaps matching TRBD1 (5 bases). CDR3 length: 13 amino acids. V lost 2 bases and J lost 4, with 10 bases in between. Germline V gene lookup returns CDR1 SGHRS and CDR2 YFSETQ. The CDR3 reads CASSFDSHYEQYF. The DNA for the CDR3 is TGCGCCAGCAGCTTTGACAGCCATTACGAGCAGTACTTC. Full variable domain (rest looked up from reference TRBV5-1 and TRBJ2-7): KAGVTQTPRYLIKTRGQQVTLSCSPISGHRSVSWYQQTPGQGLQFLFEYFSETQRNKGNFPGRFSGRQFSNSRSEMNVSTLELGDSALYLCASSFDSHYEQYFGPGTRLTVT.

This clone has only a few counts. The chain has TRBV5-1 and TRBJ2-7; 7 nucleotides line up with TRBD2. Looked up from germline, CDR1 is SGHRS and CDR2 is YFSETQ. With V trimmed by 0 bases and J by 4 bases, 7 bases remained unmatched. The CDR3 contains 15 residues. The CDR3 nucleotides read TGCGCCAGCAGCTTGGGAGCCAGCGGGACTTACGAGCAGTACTTC. Translating it yields CASSLGASGTYEQYF.

The chain combines TRBV7-9 with TRBJ2-2; 8 positions match TRBD1. The CDR3 extends over 19 amino acids. J lost 6 bases, V lost 4 bases, and 19 bases had no gene match. CDR1 is SEHNR and CDR2 is FQNEAQ in the germline V gene (reference sequence). For the CDR3, the DNA is TGTGCCAGCAGCTGGACAAACAGGGGGTACAGTGAATCCTCCGGGGAGCTGTTTTTT. Residues: CASSWTNRGYSESSGELFF. The full variable domain, completed using reference TRBV7-9 and TRBJ2-2, is DTGVSQNPRHKITKRGQNVTFRCDPISEHNRLYWYRQTLGQGPEFLTYFQNEAQLEKSRLLSDRFSAERPKGSFSTLEIQRTEQGDSAMYLCASSWTNRGYSESSGELFFGEGSRLTVL.

This rearrangement joins TRBV28 to TRBJ2-3; 9 positions match TRBD2. CDR3 length equals 17 residues. CDR1 is MDHEN and CDR2 is SYDVKM in the germline V gene. Trimming removed 2 bases from V and 4 bases from J; junction bases left unmatched: 10. The CDR3 DNA sequence: TGTGCCAGCAGTTTAAGGGGCGGGGGGGCCTTGTCAGATACGCAGTATTTT. Translated, it gives CASSLRGGGALSDTQYF.

V usage is TRBV10-1 and J usage is TRBJ1-1; D might be TRBD1 (5 bases). The CDR3 runs 17 residues. V was shortened by 3 bases and J by 4 bases, with 21 bases between the two germline ends. Germline V gives CDR1 WNHNN, CDR2 SYGVQD (reference sequence). The CDR3 is CASSDGPGGAPGTEAFF. CDR3 coding DNA: TGCGCCAGCAGTGATGGGCCTGGAGGGGCGCCGGGCACTGAAGCTTTCTTT.

The chain joins TRBV7-3 to TRBJ2-2; no clear D gene. CDR1 and CDR2 (germline): SGHTA, FQGTGA. The CDR3 consists of 13 residues. Trimming removed 5 bases from V and 4 bases from J, with 8 bases in between. The CDR3 bases are TGTGCCAGCAGCCCTGGGGTCACCGGGGAGCTGTTTTTT. This sequence encodes CASSPGVTGELFF.

Of note for this clone: Other DNA sequences of this sample code for an identical CDR3. The V call is TRBV9, the J call TRBJ2-7; D call uncertain. Trimming took off 0 bases at V and 2 bases at J, with 6 bases between the two ends. CDR1 and CDR2 (germline): SGDLS, YYNGEE. There are 13 residues in the CDR3. CDR3 nucleotides: TGTGCCAGCAGCGTAGGCCTAACCTACGAGCAGTACTTC. Protein product: CASSVGLTYEQYF.

V usage is TRBV3-1 (or the pseudogene TRBV3-2) and J usage is TRBJ1-6, with 7 bases identical to TRBD1. The V gene's germline CDR1 is LGHDT and CDR2 YNNKEL (reference sequence). Trimming at V came to 5 bases and at J to 7 bases, leaving 11 bases not matched to a gene. The CDR3 is made up of 16 amino acids. The CDR3 nucleotides are TGTGCCAGCAGCTCGGAGGGGGCGGTAGGGAATTCACCCCTCCACTTT. This sequence encodes CASSSEGAVGNSPLHF.

The chain links TRBV7-9 to TRBJ2-3; the match to TRBD1 covers 7 bases. CDR1 and CDR2 from the germline V gene are SEHNR and FQNEAQ (reference sequence). Unmatched junction bases numbered 6, after V lost 0 bases and J lost 0 bases. The CDR3 is 17 residues long. This CDR3 is CASSLARTGGSTDTQYF. The CDR3 region has the DNA TGTGCCAGCAGCTTAGCGAGGACAGGCGGTAGCACAGATACGCAGTATTTT.

This clone was counted a few times. The J gene is TRBJ1-2, the V gene TRBV4-2; D remains ambiguous. The germline gives CDR1 LGHNA, CDR2 YNFKEQ. With 2 bases removed from V and 4 bases from J, the gap between germline ends came to 5 bases. The CDR3 is 12 residues long. CDR3 protein: CASSQLGYGYTF. CDR3 nucleotide sequence: TGTGCCAGCAGCCAACTGGGCTATGGCTACACCTTC.

J is TRBJ1-4 and V is TRBV28, with 8 bases lining up with TRBD1. Looked up from germline, CDR1 is MDHEN and CDR2 is SYDVKM. V lost 4 bases to trimming and J lost 2 bases; unmatched junction nucleotides: 3. This CDR3 spans 15 amino acids. Written as DNA, the CDR3 is TGTGCCAGCAGTTCGACAGGGGAGACTAATGAAAAACTGTTTTTT. Translation gives CASSSTGETNEKLFF. Variable domain in full (rest from reference TRBV28 and TRBJ1-4): DVKVTQSSRYLVKRTGEKVFLECVQDMDHENMFWYRQDPGLGLRLIYFSYDVKMKEKGDIPEGYSVSREKKERFSLILESASTNQTSMYLCASSSTGETNEKLFFGSGTQLSVL.

This clone was picked up a small number of times. The chain has TRBV19 and TRBJ2-3; TRBD2 agrees at 8 bases. The CDR3 sequence is 16 residues long. Losses at the gene ends were 4 bases for V and 2 bases for J; bases not matched to a gene: 8. Germline loops: CDR1 LNHDA, CDR2 SQIVND (reference sequence). CDR3 sequence (DNA): TGTGCCAGTAGTACTCCGGGGGGGACTTACACAGATACGCAGTATTTT. Protein product: CASSTPGGTYTDTQYF.